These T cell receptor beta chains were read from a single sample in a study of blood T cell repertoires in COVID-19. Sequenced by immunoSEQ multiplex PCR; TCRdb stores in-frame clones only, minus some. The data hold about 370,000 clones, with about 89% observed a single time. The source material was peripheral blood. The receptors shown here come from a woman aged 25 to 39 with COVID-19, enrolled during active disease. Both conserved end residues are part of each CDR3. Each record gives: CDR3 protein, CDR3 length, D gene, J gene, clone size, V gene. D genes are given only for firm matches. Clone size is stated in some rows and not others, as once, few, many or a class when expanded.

CDR3: CASSQVPGEGYTF; length: 13; D: -; J: TRBJ1-2; size: -; V: TRBV14
CDR3: CASSRQGVEEKLFF; length: 14; D: TRBD1; J: TRBJ1-4; size: few; V: TRBV6-6
CDR3: CASSQGFGSPGDTQYF; length: 16; D: -; J: TRBJ2-3; size: -; V: TRBV4-3
CDR3: CASSQLAGGPGGEQFF; length: 16; D: TRBD2; J: TRBJ2-1; size: -; V: TRBV4-1
CDR3: CASSLWKAGGSQPQHF; length: 16; D: TRBD1; J: TRBJ1-5; size: -; V: TRBV7-2
CDR3: CASSLAPGLASSTDTQYF; length: 18; D: TRBD2; J: TRBJ2-3; size: -; V: TRBV11-3
CDR3: CASSQTGQTIYGYTF; length: 15; D: -; J: TRBJ1-2; size: few; V: TRBV4-1
CDR3: CASRQTGGNEKLFF; length: 14; D: TRBD1; J: TRBJ1-4; size: -; V: TRBV10-2
CDR3: CASSSGQGSGYTF; length: 13; D: TRBD1; J: TRBJ1-2; size: -; V: TRBV28
CDR3: CASSIQPLSAEAFF; length: 14; D: -; J: TRBJ1-1; size: -; V: TRBV19